This T cell receptor beta chain was found in a study of OX40 agonist ivuxolimab in advanced cancers. Overall study: There were three patients with partial responses, one having hepatocellular carcinoma and two cutaneous melanoma. Overall study findings and caveats: Clonal expansion among partial responders at 0.1-3.0 mg/kg ranked near the lowest. In a subset of nonresponders, normalized T-cell clonal expansion was also low.

Comments on this clone: Antigen specificity is unknown.

This CDR3 spans 17 amino acids. Per germline, CDR1 MDHEN and CDR2 SYDVKM. J gave up 5 bases and V 5 bases, and 15 bases lay outside the gene matches. Measured with immunoSEQ multiplex PCR; TCRdb has only the in-frame clones, and not every one. The sample has about 88,000 clones, more than 70% seen once. This specimen was CD4+ or CD8+ T cells sorted from blood, taken in a trial of the OX40 agonist ivuxolimab. This chain connects TRBV28 to TRBJ1-1, with TRBD1 matching 9 bases. This sequence was found in an adult with an advanced solid tumor such as melanoma, head and neck, liver or kidney cancer. The CDR3 loop is CASSGLPGQGWGTEAFF. The CDR3 DNA reads as TGTGCCAGCAGTGGCCTCCCGGGACAGGGTTGGGGAACTGAAGCTTTCTTT.